This TCR beta chain was recovered during a study of CD8+ T cells in alopecia areata (dated by TCRdb to the late 2010s). Background on the whole study: The treated patients took part in an open-label pilot trial in which moderate-to-severe alopecia areata was treated with oral tofacitinib at 5 to 10 mg twice daily. Tofacitinib was administered for 6 to 18 months, and 6 months of follow-up off drug were then conducted to assess delayed response and recurrence. The SALT score, which quantifies the percentage of affected scalp surface area, was used to measure disease severity in treated patients. In both human patients and the C3H/HeJ mouse model, the study applied high-throughput TCRbeta sequencing to look at T cell clonal expansion in alopecia areata. Human TCRbeta sequencing covered scalp tissue and sorted CD4+ and CD8+ peripheral blood T cells from patchy and totalis/universalis alopecia areata patients and healthy controls. Biopsies were taken from tofacitinib-treated patients at baseline and again at 4 and 24 weeks into treatment, and several of those patients also had a later scalp biopsy. Clonality in the scalp was compared among normal scalp (n=4), patchy alopecia areata scalp (n=8), and alopecia totalis/universalis scalp (n=8). The RNA source kit depended on sample type: the PAXgene miRNA kit for fixed scalp, the miRNeasy kit for PBMCs, and the RNeasy kit for mouse skin. TCRbeta CDR3 regions were amplified by immunoSEQ multiplex PCR with 35 Vbeta forward and 13 Jbeta reverse primers. Here is what the overall study found, with its caveats: Unlike mouse skin, which is dominated by gammadelta T cells, normal human skin has resident alphabeta T cells that are also sequenced, and this complicates analysis of the scalp TCR repertoire. The treated cohort was small, with a single nonresponder, so links between baseline CD8+ expansion and response need larger studies. Scalp clonality and the number of expanded CD8+ clones among the top 100 scalp clones were significantly decreased by tofacitinib. Many expanded lesional clones persisted in scalp and blood during tofacitinib treatment, which may partly explain relapse after stopping treatment. Shared TCR sequences between patients were less evident than in mice, which may be partly attributable to HLA diversity in the patient population. Compared with normal scalp, lesional scalp, particularly in alopecia totalis/universalis, had higher clonality and more expanded CD8+ clones, which suggests antigenic drive.

The treatment or condition tag for this specimen amounts to: oral pan-JAK inhibitor, 5-10 mg twice daily. Lesional scalp punch biopsies and peripheral blood were obtained from alopecia areata patients. After PBMCs were isolated by density centrifugation and stained for CD3, CD4 and CD8, a FACSAria was used to sort CD4+ and CD8+ T cells. Receptor libraries were prepared by the immunoSEQ multiplex PCR assay. RNA was extracted from all samples and reverse transcribed into cDNA as template for TCR sequencing. SuperScript III was used to make first-strand cDNA, primed with a 2:1 mix of oligo-dT and random hexamers. A synthetic immune receptor repertoire was used to gauge amplification bias, and whatever bias remained was removed computationally. From the authors' description of their analysis: After raw reads were preprocessed to remove errors, the CDR3 was defined following IMGT conventions as running from the conserved cysteine to phenylalanine. Clonality was computed as 1 minus the Shannon entropy, with the entropy normalized by log2 of the number of productive unique TCRs. Whether scalp clones were CD4 or CD8 was inferred by matching scalp TCRbeta sequences against CD4 and CD8 repertoires sorted from blood. This is the immuneACCESS table as TCRdb keeps it, with only in-frame sequences that have V and J called. A part of the clones is gone; compared with another copy, unresolved V genes explain less than half, and the rest is unexplained. V, J and clone size are those of that table, while D and trimming were read from the DNA. Within this sample are approximately 210,000 clones, with under 80% of them counted one time only. Approximately 1.3% of the sample goes to the ten largest clones.

The sample holds many counts of this clone. It lacks a known antigen. No base quality information exists; no much larger clone differs at one position. The source of this sequence is a human donor with alopecia areata. Material: CD4+ T cells sorted from blood, obtained around week 50, from a patient treated with tofacitinib.

The DNA reads TGTGCCAGTCGGGGACAGGCCGATTCACCCCTCCACTTT. This encodes CASRGQADSPLHF. In this chain, TRBV19 is recombined with TRBJ1-6; TRBD1 agrees with 8 junctional bases. The CDR3 holds 13 amino acids from the cysteine to the phenylalanine. CDR3 DNA is the only sequence kept; it has 39 bases, read in frame from the first base. Trimming takes 8 bases off V and 8 bases off J; junction bases not matched to a gene: 5. From the germline V gene (reference sequence), CDR1 is LNHDA and CDR2 is SQIVND.